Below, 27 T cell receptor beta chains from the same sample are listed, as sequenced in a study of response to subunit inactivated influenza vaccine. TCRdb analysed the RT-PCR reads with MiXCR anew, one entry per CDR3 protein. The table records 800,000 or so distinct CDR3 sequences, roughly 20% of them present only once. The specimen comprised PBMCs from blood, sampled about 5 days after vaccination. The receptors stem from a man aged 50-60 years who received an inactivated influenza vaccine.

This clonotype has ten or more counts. The CDR3 reads CATSAGTGDLGELFF. The CDR3 coding sequence is TGTGCCACCAGCGCCGGGACAGGGGATCTCGGGGAGCTGTTTTTT. This chain uses TRBV24-1 with TRBJ2-2, with 10 bases matching TRBD1. J was trimmed by 7 bases and V by 7 bases; bases with no gene match: 8. Germline V gene data show CDR1 as KGHDR and CDR2 as SFDVKD. CDR3 size: 15 residues.

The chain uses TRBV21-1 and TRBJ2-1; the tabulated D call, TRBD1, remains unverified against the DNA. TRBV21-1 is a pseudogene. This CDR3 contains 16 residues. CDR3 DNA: TGTGCCAGCAGCCTAAGACAGATGTCTAGTGTGGATGAGCAGTTCTTC. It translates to CASSLRQMSSVDEQFF.

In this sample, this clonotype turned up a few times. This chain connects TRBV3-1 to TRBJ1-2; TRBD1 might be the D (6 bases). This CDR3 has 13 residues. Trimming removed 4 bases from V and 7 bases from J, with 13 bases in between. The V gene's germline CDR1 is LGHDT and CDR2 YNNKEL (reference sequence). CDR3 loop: CASSPLRGVGYTF. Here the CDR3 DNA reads TGTGCCAGCAGCCCTCTGAGGGGGGTTGGCTACACCTTC.

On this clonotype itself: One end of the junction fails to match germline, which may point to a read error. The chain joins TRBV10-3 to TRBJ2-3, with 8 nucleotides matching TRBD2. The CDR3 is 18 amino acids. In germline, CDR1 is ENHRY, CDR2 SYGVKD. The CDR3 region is CTISLVSPLAGWADTQYF. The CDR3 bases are TGTACCATCAGTTTGGTGTCCCCCTTAGCGGGATGGGCAGATACGCAGTATTTT.

As DNA, the CDR3 is TGTGCCAGCAGTTTCGCCGGGGCCCCAGATACGCAGTATTTT. Protein product: CASSFAGAPDTQYF. This chain connects TRBV27 to TRBJ2-3; D might be TRBD1 or TRBD2, each matching 5 bases. V was trimmed by 3 bases and J by 4 bases, leaving 11 bases between them. Germline V gene sequence: CDR1 MNHEY, CDR2 SMNVEV (reference sequence). The CDR3 extends over 14 amino acids.

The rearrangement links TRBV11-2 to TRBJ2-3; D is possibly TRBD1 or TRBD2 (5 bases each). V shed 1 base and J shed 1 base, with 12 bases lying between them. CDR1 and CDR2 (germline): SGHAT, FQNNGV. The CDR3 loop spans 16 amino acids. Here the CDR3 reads CASSLVIQGGTDTQYF. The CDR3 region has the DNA TGTGCCAGCAGCTTAGTTATTCAGGGAGGCACAGATACGCAGTATTTT.

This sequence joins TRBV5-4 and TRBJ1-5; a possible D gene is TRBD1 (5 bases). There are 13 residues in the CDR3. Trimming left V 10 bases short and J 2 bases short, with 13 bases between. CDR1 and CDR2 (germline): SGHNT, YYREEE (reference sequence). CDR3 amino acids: CAWGREGNQPQHF. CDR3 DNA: TGTGCCTGGGGCAGGGAGGGCAATCAGCCCCAGCATTTT.

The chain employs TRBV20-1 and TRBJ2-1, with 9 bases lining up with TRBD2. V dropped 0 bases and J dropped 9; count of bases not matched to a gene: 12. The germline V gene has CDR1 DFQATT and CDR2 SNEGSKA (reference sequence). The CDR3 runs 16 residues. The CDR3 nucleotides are TGCAGTGCTAGAGATCGGAAGCGGGAGGTGGGGAGTGAGCAGTTCTTC. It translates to CSARDRKREVGSEQFF.

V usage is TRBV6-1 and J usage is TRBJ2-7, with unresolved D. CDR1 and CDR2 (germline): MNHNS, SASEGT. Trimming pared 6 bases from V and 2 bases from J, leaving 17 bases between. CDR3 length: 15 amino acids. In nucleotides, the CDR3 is TGTGCCAGCAGGAATGACCTTCCCCCTCCCTACGAGCAGTACTTC. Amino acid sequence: CASRNDLPPPYEQYF.

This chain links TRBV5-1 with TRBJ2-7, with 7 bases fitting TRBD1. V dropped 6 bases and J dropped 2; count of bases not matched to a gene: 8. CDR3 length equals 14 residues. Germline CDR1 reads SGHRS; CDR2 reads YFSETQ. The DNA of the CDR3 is TGCGCCAGCAAGAGGACAGGTGAGACCTACGAGCAGTACTTC. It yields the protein CASKRTGETYEQYF.

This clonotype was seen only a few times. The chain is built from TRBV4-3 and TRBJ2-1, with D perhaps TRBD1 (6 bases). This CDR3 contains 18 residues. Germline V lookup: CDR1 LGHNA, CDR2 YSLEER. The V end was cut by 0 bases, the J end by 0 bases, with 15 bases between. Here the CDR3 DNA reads TGCGCCAGCAGCCAAGAAGGGTTGTGGACAGCCTCCTACAATGAGCAGTTCTTC. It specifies CASSQEGLWTASYNEQFF.

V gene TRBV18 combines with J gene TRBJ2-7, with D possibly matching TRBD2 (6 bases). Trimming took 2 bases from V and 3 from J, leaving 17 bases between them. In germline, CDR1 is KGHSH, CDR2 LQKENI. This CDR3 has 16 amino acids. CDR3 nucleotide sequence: TGTGCCAGCTCACCAGGAGGGACCCGAAATATCTACGAGCAGTACTTC. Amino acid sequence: CASSPGGTRNIYEQYF.

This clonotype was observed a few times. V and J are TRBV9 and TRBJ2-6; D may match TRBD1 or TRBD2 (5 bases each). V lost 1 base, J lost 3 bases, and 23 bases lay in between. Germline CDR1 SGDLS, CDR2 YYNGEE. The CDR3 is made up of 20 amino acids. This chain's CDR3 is CASSVSQHKGRDGGANVLTF. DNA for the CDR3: TGTGCCAGCAGCGTATCTCAACATAAGGGGAGAGATGGTGGGGCCAACGTCCTGACTTTC.

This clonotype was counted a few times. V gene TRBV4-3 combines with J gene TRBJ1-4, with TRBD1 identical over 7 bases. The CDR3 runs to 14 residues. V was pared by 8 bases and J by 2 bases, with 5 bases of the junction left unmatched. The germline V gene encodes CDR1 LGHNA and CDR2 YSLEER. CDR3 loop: CASGEGATNEKLFF. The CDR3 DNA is TGCGCCAGCGGGGAGGGGGCGACTAATGAAAAACTGTTTTTT.

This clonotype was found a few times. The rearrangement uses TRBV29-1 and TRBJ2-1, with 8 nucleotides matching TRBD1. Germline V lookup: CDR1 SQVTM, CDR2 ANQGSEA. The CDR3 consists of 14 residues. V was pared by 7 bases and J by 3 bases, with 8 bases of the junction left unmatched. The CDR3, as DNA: TGCAGCGCCGAACCAGGGGGCGACTACAATGAGCAGTTCTTC. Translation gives CSAEPGGDYNEQFF.

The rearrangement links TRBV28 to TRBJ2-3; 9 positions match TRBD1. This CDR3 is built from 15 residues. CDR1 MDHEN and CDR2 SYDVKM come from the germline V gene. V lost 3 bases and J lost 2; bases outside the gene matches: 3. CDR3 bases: TGTGCCAGCAGTTTCCGGGACAGGGCCACAGATACGCAGTATTTT. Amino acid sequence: CASSFRDRATDTQYF.

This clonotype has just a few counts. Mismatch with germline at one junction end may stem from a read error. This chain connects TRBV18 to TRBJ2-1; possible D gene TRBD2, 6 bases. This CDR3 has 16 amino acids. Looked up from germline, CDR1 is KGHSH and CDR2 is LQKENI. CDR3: CASSPARGKGYSEQFF. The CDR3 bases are TGTGCCAGCTCACCCGCCCGCGGGAAAGGATACAGTGAGCAGTTCTTC.

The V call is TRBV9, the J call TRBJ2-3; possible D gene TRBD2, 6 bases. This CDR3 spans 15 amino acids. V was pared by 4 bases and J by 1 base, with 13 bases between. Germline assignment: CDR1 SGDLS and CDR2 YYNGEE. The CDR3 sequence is CASSMVTGGTDTQYF. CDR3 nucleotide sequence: TGTGCCAGCAGCATGGTAACGGGGGGCACAGATACGCAGTATTTT.

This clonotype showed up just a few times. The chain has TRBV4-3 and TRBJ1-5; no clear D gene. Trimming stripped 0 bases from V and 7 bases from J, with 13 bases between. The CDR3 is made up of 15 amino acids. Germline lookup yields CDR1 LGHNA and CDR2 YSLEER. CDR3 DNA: TGCGCCAGCAGCCAAGATTTTGGCTCTAGGCAGCCCCAGCATTTT. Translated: CASSQDFGSRQPQHF.

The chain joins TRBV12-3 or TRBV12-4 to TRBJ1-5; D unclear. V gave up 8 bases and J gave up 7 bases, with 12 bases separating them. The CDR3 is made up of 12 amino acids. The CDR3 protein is CASGPLRQPQHF. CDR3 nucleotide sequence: TGTGCCAGCGGGCCCCTCAGGCAGCCCCAGCATTTT.

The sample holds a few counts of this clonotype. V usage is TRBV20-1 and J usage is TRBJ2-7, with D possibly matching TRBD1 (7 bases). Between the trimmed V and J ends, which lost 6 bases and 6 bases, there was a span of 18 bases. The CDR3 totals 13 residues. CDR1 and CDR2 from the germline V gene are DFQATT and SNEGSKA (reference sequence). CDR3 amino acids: CSARGQSDPEQYF. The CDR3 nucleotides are TGCAGTGCGCGGGGACAGTCGGACCCCGAGCAGTACTTC.

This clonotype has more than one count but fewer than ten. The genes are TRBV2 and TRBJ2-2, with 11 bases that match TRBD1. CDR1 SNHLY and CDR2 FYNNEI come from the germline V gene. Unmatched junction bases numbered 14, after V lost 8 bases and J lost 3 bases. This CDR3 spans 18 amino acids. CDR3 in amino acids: CASHKPGQGVLDTGELFF. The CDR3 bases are TGTGCCAGCCATAAACCGGGACAGGGGGTTTTGGACACCGGGGAGCTGTTTTTT.

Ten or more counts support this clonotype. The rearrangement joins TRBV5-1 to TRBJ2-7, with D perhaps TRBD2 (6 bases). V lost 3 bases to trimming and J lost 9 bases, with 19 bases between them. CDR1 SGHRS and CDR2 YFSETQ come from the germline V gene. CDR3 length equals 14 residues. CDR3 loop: CASSSTSSAPVQYF. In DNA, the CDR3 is TGCGCCAGCAGCTCGACTAGTAGTGCCCCAGTGCAGTACTTC.

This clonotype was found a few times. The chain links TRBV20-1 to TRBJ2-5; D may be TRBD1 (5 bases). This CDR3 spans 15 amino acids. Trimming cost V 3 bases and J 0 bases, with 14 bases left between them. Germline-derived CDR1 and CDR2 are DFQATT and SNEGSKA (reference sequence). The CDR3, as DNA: TGCAGTGCTAGGGCGGACACTACTTACCAAGAGACCCAGTACTTC. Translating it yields CSARADTTYQETQYF.

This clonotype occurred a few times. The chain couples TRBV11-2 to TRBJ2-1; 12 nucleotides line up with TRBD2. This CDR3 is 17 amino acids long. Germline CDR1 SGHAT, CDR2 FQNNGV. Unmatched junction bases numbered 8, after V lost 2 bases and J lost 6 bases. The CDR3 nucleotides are TGTGCCAGCAGCTTATCCGGACTAGCGGGAAGTAGCAATGAGCAGTTCTTC. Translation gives CASSLSGLAGSSNEQFF. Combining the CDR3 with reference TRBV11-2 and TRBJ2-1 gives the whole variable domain EAGVAQSPRYKIIEKRQSVAFWCNPISGHATLYWYQQILGQGPKLLIQFQNNGVVDDSQLPKDRFSAERLKGVDSTLKIQPAKLEDSAVYLCASSLSGLAGSSNEQFFGPGTRLTVL.

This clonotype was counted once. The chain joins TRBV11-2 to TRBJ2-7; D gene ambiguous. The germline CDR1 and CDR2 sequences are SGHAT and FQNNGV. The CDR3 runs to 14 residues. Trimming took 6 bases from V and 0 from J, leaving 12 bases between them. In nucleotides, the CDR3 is TGTGCCAGCAGGAACGACAAGATCTCCTACGAGCAGTACTTC. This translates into CASRNDKISYEQYF.

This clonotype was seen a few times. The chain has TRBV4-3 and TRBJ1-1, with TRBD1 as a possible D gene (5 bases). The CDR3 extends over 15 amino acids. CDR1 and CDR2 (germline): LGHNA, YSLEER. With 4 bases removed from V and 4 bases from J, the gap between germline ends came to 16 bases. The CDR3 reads CASSRTAGAATEAFF. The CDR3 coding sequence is TGCGCCAGCAGCCGTACCGCCGGGGCCGCCACTGAAGCTTTCTTT.